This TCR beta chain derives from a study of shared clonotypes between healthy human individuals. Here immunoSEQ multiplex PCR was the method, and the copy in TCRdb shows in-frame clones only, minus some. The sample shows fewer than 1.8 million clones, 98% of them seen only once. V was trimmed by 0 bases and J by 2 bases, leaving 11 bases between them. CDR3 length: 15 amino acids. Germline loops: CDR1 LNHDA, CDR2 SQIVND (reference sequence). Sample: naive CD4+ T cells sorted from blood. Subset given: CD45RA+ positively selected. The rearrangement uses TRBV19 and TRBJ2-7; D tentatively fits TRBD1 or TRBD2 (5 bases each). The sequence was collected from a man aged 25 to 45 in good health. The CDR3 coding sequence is TGTGCCAGTAGTATAGATGGGACGGCTACCTACGAGCAGTACTTC. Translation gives CASSIDGTATYEQYF.